This TCR beta chain was documented in a study of neoadjuvant anti-PD-1 for oral cavity cancer. Data came from immunoSEQ multiplex PCR; TCRdb stores just in-frame clones and leaves some out. The repertoire holds over 60,000 clones, with 86% as singletons. Indicated time point: after neoadjuvant nivolumab, at surgical resection. This CDR3 contains 14 residues. CDR1 and CDR2 from the germline V gene are SGHTA and FQGNSA. V lost 3 bases and J lost 3; bases outside the gene matches: 4. The sequenced sample was PBMCs, obtained after nivolumab (anti-PD-1) treatment. The rearrangement joins TRBV7-2 to TRBJ2-7; TRBD1 aligns across 8 bases. The sequence was collected from a person between 40 and 79 years old with oral cavity squamous cell carcinoma. The CDR3 nucleotides read TGTGCCAGCAGCTTGGCGGGACAGGTCTACGAGCAGTACTTC. Translated, it gives CASSLAGQVYEQYF. Complete variable domain (other parts from reference TRBV7-2 and TRBJ2-7): GAGVSQSPSNKVTEKGKDVELRCDPISGHTALYWYRQSLGQGLEFLIYFQGNSAPDKSGLPSDRFSAERTGGSVSTLTIQRTQQEDSAVYLCASSLAGQVYEQYFGPGTRLTVT.